The 5 T cell receptor beta chains presented below share a single source sample, sequenced in a study of CD8 T cells in ankylosing spondylitis. One entry per CDR3 protein, called by TCRdb with MiXCR from the 5' RACE reads. This table has 300,000 to 400,000 distinct CDR3 sequences, roughly 10% appearing once. The specimen sequenced was blood, either unsorted or a sorted T cell fraction (not recorded which). All receptors derive from a female donor with ankylosing spondylitis or in good health (not recorded which).

On this clonotype: Its ends do not fully match the called genes, so a read error is possible. This rearrangement joins TRBV2 to TRBJ1-1, with 7 bases that match TRBD1. The V gene's germline CDR1 is SNHLY and CDR2 FYNNEI. This CDR3 is built from 18 residues. The CDR3 region is CTSRKRGGGLIKNTEAFF. In DNA, the CDR3 is TGTACCAGCAGAAAGAGGGGAGGGGGCTTGATAAAAAACACTGAAGCTTTCTTT. The entire variable domain, with the rest obtained from reference TRBV2 and TRBJ1-1, is as follows: EPEVTQTPSHQVTQMGQEVILRCVPISNHLYFYWYRQILGQKVEFLVSFYNNEISEKSEIFDDQFSVERPDGSNFTLKIRSTKLEDSAMYFCTSRKRGGGLIKNTEAFFGQGTRLTVV.

This clonotype was recorded at least ten times. The V gene is TRBV20-1, the J gene TRBJ1-5; 7 bases are a match to TRBD1. Trimming removed 5 bases from V and 3 bases from J; junction bases left unmatched: 10. This CDR3 region has 15 residues. CDR1 is DFQATT and CDR2 is SNEGSKA in the germline V gene (reference sequence). The CDR3 DNA follows: TGCAGTGCTGAACCCGGACAGGACCCCAATCAGCCCCAGCATTTT. Translating gives CSAEPGQDPNQPQHF.

This chain links TRBV9 with TRBJ1-3; no clear D gene. V was trimmed by 0 bases and J by 0 bases, leaving 10 bases between them. The CDR3 runs to 16 residues. The V gene's germline CDR1 is SGDLS and CDR2 YYNGEE. The CDR3 protein is CASSVAPLTSGNTIYF. For the CDR3, the DNA is TGTGCCAGCAGCGTAGCCCCTCTAACCTCTGGAAACACCATATATTTT. The full variable domain, in which reference TRBV9 and TRBJ1-3 provide the parts outside the CDR3, is DSGVTQTPKHLITATGQRVTLRCSPRSGDLSVYWYQQSLDQGLQFLIQYYNGEERAKGNILERFSAQQFPDLHSELNLSSLELGDSALYFCASSVAPLTSGNTIYFGEGSWLTVV.

This clonotype has at least ten counts. V gene TRBV6-2 or TRBV6-3 combines with J gene TRBJ2-4; 7 nucleotides match TRBD2. Trimming at V came to 7 bases and at J to 0 bases, leaving 9 bases not matched to a gene. CDR3 size: 16 residues. CDR1 and CDR2 (germline): MNHEY, SVGEGT. For the CDR3, the DNA is TGTGCCAGCACCTCAGCGGGAACACTAGCCAAAAACATTCAGTACTTC. This translates into CASTSAGTLAKNIQYF.

This clonotype has only a few counts. The V call is TRBV28, the J call TRBJ1-2, with D possibly matching TRBD1 (5 bases). The CDR3 totals 14 residues. Trimming stripped 8 bases from V and 4 bases from J, with 17 bases between. Looked up from germline, CDR1 is MDHEN and CDR2 is SYDVKM. CDR3 DNA: TGTGCCAGCTGTCCGGGACGCCACCTCTATGGCTACACCTTC. Protein product: CASCPGRHLYGYTF.